The rows below give T cell receptor beta chains drawn from one sample of a study of CXCR3-negative and CXCR3-positive naive CD8 T cells. TCRdb reprocessed the 5' RACE reads and keeps a single row for each CDR3 protein, giving no DNA. The sample holds over 95,000 distinct CDR3 sequences. Sequencing input: naive CXCR3+ CD8+ T cells from blood. Receptors originate from a human donor in good health. Some clones in this sample may be carry-over from other donors' samples. Both conserved end residues are part of each CDR3.

V,J,CDR3
TRBV28,TRBJ2-3,CASSPRGLTWADTQYF
TRBV7-9,TRBJ2-5,CASSLGGGQETQYF
TRBV20-1,TRBJ2-3,CSAREGAADTQYF
TRBV12-3/TRBV12-4,TRBJ1-1,CASSQTEGASEAFF
TRBV6-2/TRBV6-3,TRBJ1-1,CASNWGTALTEAFF
TRBV4-2,TRBJ1-2,CASSQVSGQSYPYGYTF
TRBV7-9,TRBJ2-1,CASSLVGAYNEQFF
TRBV4-3,TRBJ2-1,CASSQYSGNEQFF
TRBV7-6,TRBJ2-1,CASSLAPDDEQFF
TRBV29-1,TRBJ2-1,CSVESRDRDNEQFF
TRBV19,TRBJ2-1,CASSIGGGTYNEQFF
TRBV12-3/TRBV12-4,TRBJ2-2,CASSPDAGELFF
TRBV3-1,TRBJ2-2,CASSQVQVVGLFF
TRBV5-1,TRBJ2-1,CASSLRGLAEIYNEQFF
TRBV15,TRBJ2-4,CATSQGEQNIQYF
TRBV9,TRBJ2-1,CASSVGLAGVDNEQLF
TRBV13,TRBJ2-1,CASSLDWESSYNEQFF
TRBV29-1,TRBJ1-1,CSVEFQGSYEAFF
TRBV13,TRBJ2-6,CASGGSGANVLTF
TRBV19,TRBJ1-1,CASSTGTGFMRTEAFF
TRBV11-2,TRBJ2-3,CASEGRTHTDTQYF
TRBV10-3,TRBJ2-3,CAISEWTSGRATDTQYF
TRBV10-3,TRBJ2-7,CAISDYRYEQYF
TRBV9,TRBJ1-5,CASSAQGWNQPQHF
TRBV10-3,TRBJ2-7,CAISEGLFSYEQYF
TRBV6-2/TRBV6-3,TRBJ2-1,CASSYSPSGRMNEQFF
TRBV28,TRBJ2-1,CASSLARRNNEQFF
TRBV28,TRBJ2-7,CASSLGQRGPGYEQYF
TRBV28,TRBJ2-3,CASRAVLAGVTDTQYF
TRBV9,TRBJ2-1,CASSVADTPRGNEQFF
TRBV28,TRBJ2-7,CASSSREYEQYF
TRBV7-9,TRBJ2-7,CASSPGTALISYEQYF
TRBV28,TRBJ1-1,CASSAPGQGFYTEAFF
TRBV30,TRBJ1-2,CAWTGTPDRPYGYTF
TRBV5-5,TRBJ2-1,CASSLASGLAGFF
TRBV4-1,TRBJ2-5,CASSQAPSDGETQYF
TRBV12-3/TRBV12-4,TRBJ1-3,CASSGIQGDGNTIYF
TRBV14,TRBJ2-2,CASSHEHQTGELFF
TRBV10-2,TRBJ2-7,CASRDRTYEQYF
TRBV19,TRBJ1-1,CASSMYGAGTEAFF
TRBV6-6,TRBJ2-1,CASSSTPGLAAHNEQFF
TRBV6-5,TRBJ2-1,CASAAGVTYNEQFF
TRBV28,TRBJ2-1,CAARGETYNEQFF
TRBV7-9,TRBJ1-3,CASSAPLRDTIYF
TRBV5-1,TRBJ2-1,CASSHDGALAGGAPNEQFF
TRBV4-1,TRBJ1-1,CASSQGQAGWTEAFF
TRBV5-1,TRBJ2-4,CASSLMKDRDGFYIQYF
TRBV29-1,TRBJ2-2,CSVADGDTGELFF
TRBV13,TRBJ2-7,CASSLTAGYEQYF
TRBV7-8,TRBJ1-6,CASSLGILDLPWGSPLHF
TRBV7-2,TRBJ2-7,CASSPGLAGYEQYF
TRBV5-6,TRBJ2-7,CASSLDAYSYEQYF
TRBV28,TRBJ2-1,CASSRSGPSYNEQFF
TRBV28,TRBJ2-3,CASSFLAGGLATQYF
TRBV5-1,TRBJ1-1,CASSSGTGGLGTEAFF
TRBV7-9,TRBJ2-2,CASSPPTGYTGELFF
TRBV6-1,TRBJ1-3,CASSAGVVLENTIYF
TRBV6-2/TRBV6-3,TRBJ2-7,CASSWGREQYF